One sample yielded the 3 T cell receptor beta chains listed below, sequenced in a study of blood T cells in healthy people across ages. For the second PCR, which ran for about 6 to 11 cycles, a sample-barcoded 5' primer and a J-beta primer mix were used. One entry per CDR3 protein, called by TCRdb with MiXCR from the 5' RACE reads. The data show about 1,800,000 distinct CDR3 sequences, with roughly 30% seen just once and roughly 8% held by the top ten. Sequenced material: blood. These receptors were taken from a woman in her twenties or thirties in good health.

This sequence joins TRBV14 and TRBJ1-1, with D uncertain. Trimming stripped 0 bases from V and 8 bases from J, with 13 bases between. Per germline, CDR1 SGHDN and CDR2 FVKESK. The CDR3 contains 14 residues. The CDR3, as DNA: TGTGCCAGCAGCCAAGATATAGGAGGAACGGAAGCTTTCTTT. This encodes CASSQDIGGTEAFF.

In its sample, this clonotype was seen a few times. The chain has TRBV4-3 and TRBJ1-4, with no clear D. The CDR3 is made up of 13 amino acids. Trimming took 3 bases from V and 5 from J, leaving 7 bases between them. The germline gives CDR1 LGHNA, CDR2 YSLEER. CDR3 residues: CASSQGKNEKLFF. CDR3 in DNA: TGCGCCAGCAGCCAGGGGAAAAATGAAAAACTGTTTTTT.

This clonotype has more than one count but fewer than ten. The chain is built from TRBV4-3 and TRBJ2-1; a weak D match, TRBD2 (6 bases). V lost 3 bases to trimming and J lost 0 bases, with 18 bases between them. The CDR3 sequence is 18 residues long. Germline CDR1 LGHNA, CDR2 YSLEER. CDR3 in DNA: TGCGCCAGCAGCCAGGAATACGCTAGCGAGAGCTCCTACAATGAGCAGTTCTTC. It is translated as CASSQEYASESSYNEQFF.